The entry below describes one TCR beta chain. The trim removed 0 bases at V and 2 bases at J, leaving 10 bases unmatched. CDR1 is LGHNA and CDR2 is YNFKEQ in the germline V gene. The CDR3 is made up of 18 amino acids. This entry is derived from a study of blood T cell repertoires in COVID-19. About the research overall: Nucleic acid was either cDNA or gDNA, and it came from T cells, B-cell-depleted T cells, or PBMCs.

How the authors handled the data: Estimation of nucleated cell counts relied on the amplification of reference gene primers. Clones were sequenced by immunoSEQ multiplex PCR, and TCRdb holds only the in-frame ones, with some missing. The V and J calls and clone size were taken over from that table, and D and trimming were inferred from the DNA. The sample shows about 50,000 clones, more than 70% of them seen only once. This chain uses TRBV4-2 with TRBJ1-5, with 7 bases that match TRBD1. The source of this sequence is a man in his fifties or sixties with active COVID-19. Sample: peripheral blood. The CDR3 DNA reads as TGTGCCAGCAGCCAAGACGAGAGGGGGCTCAGGGGCAATCAGCCCCAGCATTTT. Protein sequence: CASSQDERGLRGNQPQHF.